The entry below describes one T cell receptor beta chain. Produced via immunoSEQ multiplex PCR; TCRdb's table is partial and in-frame only. The sample lists tens of thousands of clones; 91% were seen once. The entry originates in a study of blood T cell repertoires in COVID-19. About the study: Nucleic acid was either cDNA or gDNA, and it came from T cells, B-cell-depleted T cells, or PBMCs.

The CDR3 is 15 residues long. Germline lookup yields CDR1 SGHTS and CDR2 YDEGEE. Trimming pared 1 base from V and 0 bases from J, leaving 11 bases between. The sequencing input was peripheral blood. The chain carries TRBV5-8 and TRBJ2-7; no clear D gene. The receptor comes from a human donor in a cohort sampled during active COVID-19. Here the CDR3 reads CASSLPQSISYEQYF. CDR3 bases: TGTGCCAGCAGCTTGCCTCAGTCCATCTCCTACGAGCAGTACTTC.